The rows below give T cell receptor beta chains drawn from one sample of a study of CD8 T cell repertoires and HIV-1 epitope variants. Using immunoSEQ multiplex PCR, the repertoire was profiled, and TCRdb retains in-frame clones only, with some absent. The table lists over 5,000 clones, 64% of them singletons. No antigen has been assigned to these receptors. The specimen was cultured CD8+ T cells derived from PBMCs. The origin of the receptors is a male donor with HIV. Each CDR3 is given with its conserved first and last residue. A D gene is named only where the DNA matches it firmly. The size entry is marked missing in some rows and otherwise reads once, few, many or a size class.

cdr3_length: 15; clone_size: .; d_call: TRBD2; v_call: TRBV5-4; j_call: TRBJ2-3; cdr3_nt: TGTGCCAGCAGCTCGACTAGCGGGACCGGAGATACGCAGTATTTT; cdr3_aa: CASSSTSGTGDTQYF
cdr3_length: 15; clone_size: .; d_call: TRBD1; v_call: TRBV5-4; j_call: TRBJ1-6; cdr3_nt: TGTGCCAGCAGCCAGGGGGCAGGGACGGATTCACCCCTCCACTTT; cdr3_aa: CASSQGAGTDSPLHF
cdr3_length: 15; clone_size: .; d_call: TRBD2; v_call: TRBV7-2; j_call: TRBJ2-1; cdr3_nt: TGTGCCAGCAGTATGACTAGCGGGAGGCTCAATGAGCAGTTCTTC; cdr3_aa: CASSMTSGRLNEQFF
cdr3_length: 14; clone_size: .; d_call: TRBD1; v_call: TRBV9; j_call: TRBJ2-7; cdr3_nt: TGTGCCAGCAGCCCCCTAGACAGGGCCTACGAGCAGTACTTC; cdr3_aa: CASSPLDRAYEQYF
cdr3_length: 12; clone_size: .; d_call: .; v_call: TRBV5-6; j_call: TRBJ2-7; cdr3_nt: TGTGCCAGCAGCTTGGGGGGGTACGAGCAGTACTTC; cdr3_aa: CASSLGGYEQYF
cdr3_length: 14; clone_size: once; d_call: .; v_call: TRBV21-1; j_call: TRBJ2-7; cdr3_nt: TGTGCCAGCAGCAAAGAAGTATTCACCTACGAGCAGTACTTC; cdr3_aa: CASSKEVFTYEQYF
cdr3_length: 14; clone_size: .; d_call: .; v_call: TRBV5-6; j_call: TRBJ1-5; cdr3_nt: TGTGCCAGCAGCTTTAGGGGGGGGCGGCAGCCCCAGCATTTT; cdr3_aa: CASSFRGGRQPQHF
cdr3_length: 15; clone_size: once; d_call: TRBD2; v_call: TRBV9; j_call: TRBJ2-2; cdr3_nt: TGTGCCAGCAGCGCGGGGGGATATAGCACCGGGGAGCTGTTTTTT; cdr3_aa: CASSAGGYSTGELFF
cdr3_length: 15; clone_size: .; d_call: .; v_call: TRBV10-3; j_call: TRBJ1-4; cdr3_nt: TGTGCCATCAGTGAGTCGGATGGGGGATGGGAAAAACTGTTTTTT; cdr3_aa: CAISESDGGWEKLFF
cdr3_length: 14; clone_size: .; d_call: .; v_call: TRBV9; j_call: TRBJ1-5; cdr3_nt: TGTGCCAGCAGCGTAGAGGGGGGGGGACAGCCCCAGCATTTT; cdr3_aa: CASSVEGGGQPQHF
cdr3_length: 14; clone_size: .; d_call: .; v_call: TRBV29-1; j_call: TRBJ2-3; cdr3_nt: TGCAGCGTTGGGACACGACCGCCCACAGATACGCAGTATTTT; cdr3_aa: CSVGTRPPTDTQYF
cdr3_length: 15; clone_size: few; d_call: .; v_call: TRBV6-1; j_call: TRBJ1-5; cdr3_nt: TGTGCCAGCAGTGGGGGGCAGGGGATACATCAGCCCCAGCATTTT; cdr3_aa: CASSGGQGIHQPQHF
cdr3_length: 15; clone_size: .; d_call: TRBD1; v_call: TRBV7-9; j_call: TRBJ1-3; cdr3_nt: TGTGCCAGCAGCCCCTTGGACAGGGGAGGAAACACCATATATTTT; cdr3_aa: CASSPLDRGGNTIYF
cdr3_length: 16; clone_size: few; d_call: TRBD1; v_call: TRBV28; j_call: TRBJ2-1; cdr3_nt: TGTGCCAGCAGTACCTGGGACAGGGGATCCTACAATGAGCAGTTCTTC; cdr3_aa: CASSTWDRGSYNEQFF
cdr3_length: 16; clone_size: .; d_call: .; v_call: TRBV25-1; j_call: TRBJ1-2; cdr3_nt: TGTGCCAGCAGTGAATATTGGAGGCCCCGAGACTATGGCTACACCTTC; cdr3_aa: CASSEYWRPRDYGYTF
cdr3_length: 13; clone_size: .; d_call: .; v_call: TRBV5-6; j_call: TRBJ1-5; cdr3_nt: TGTGCCAGCAGCTACGGGGGAAATCAGCCCCAGCATTTT; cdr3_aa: CASSYGGNQPQHF
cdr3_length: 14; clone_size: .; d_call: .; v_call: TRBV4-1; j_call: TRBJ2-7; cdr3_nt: TGCGCCAGCAGCCGAGGGGGGCTAGCTGACGAGCAGTACTTC; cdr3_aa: CASSRGGLADEQYF
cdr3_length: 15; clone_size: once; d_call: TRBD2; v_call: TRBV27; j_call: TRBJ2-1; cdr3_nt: TGTGCCAGCAGTTTTTTCGGGACGCTAGCGGGAGGGTTGTTCTTC; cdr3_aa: CASSFFGTLAGGLFF
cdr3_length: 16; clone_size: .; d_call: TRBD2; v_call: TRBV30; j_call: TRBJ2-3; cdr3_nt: TGTGCCTGGAGTGTAGGGTTAGCGGGGTCCACAGATACGCAGTATTTT; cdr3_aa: CAWSVGLAGSTDTQYF
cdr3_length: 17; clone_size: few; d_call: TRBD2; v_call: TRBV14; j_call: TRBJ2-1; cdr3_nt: TGTGCCAGCAGCCAGAGGGAGAGCGGGATCTCCTACAATGAGCAGTTCTTC; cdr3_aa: CASSQRESGISYNEQFF
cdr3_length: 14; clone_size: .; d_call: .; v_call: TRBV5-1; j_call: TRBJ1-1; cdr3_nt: TGCGCCAGCAGCTTGGGGGGTAGGAACACTGAAGCTTTCTTT; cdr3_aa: CASSLGGRNTEAFF